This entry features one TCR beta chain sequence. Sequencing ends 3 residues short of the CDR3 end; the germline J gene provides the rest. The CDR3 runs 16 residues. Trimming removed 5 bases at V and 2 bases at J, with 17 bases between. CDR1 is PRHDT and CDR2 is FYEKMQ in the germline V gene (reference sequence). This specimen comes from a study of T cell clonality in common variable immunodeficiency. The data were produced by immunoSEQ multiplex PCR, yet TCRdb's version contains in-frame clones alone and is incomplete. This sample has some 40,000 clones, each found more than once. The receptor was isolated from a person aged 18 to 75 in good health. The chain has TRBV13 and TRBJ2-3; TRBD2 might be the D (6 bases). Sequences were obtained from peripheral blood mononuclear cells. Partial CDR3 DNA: TGTGCCAGCAGCCCTGAAAGGGGACTCGACACAGATACG. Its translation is CASSPERGLDTDT. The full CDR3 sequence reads CASSPERGLDTDTQYF.